This TCR beta chain was sequenced during a study of T cell repertoires in cytomegalovirus infection. TCRdb called the reads again in MiXCR, with one record for every CDR3 protein. The sample yields 450,000 to 600,000 distinct CDR3 sequences, 33% seen once. This clonotype showed up just a few times. Antigen specificity is unknown. The ends were cut back, 6 bases at V and 6 bases at J, with 19 bases in the middle. The CDR3 length is 15 residues. Germline CDR1 is SGHRS and CDR2 is YFSETQ. Sequencing used cultured PBMCs, obtained from culture after CMV antigen stimulation. The clonotype was recovered from a human donor in good health (CMV status not recorded). Some clones in this sample may be carry-over from other donors' samples. V is TRBV5-1 and J is TRBJ2-1; tentative D call: TRBD1 (6 bases). For the CDR3, the DNA is TGCGCCAGCACCAGGGTCAACAGGGACGTCAATGAGCAGTTCTTC. Protein product: CASTRVNRDVNEQFF.